The next 21 T cell receptor beta chains were all read from a single sample in a study of graft-versus-host responses after intestinal transplantation (dated by TCRdb to 2020 to 2022). The library was obtained by the immunoSEQ multiplex PCR assay. TCRdb re-hosts the immuneACCESS table, in-frame sequences only. Its copies lack some clones; in the studies checked, an unresolved V gene accounts for under half of them, and the cause for the rest is not known. Recorded for this sample are tens of thousands of clones; 80% to 95% of them occurred a single time. The ten largest clones represent about 6.3% of the sample. What these receptors recognize is not known. Sample time point, as interpreted from the label and publication: cells obtained before transplantation from donor or recipient. The sequences come from unstimulated CD8+ T cells sorted from spleen or lymph node cells, collected before intestinal transplant. These receptors came from a human donor who received an intestinal transplant.

This rearrangement joins TRBV27 to TRBJ1-5, with unresolved D. Germline CDR1 MNHEY, CDR2 SMNVEV (reference sequence). V gave up 5 bases and J gave up 2 bases, with 13 bases separating them. This CDR3 has 15 amino acids. CDR3 in DNA: TGTGCCAGCAGTCCACAGACGAGCGGCAATCAGCCCCAGCATTTT. Translating gives CASSPQTSGNQPQHF.

The genes are TRBV4-1 and TRBJ2-5; D ambiguous. This CDR3 contains 16 residues. Germline-derived CDR1 and CDR2 are MGHRA and YSYEKL. Trimming stripped 4 bases from V and 0 bases from J, with 15 bases between. In DNA, the CDR3 is TGCGCCAGCAGCCCAGTTGGTTCCCCGTACCAAGAGACCCAGTACTTC. Its translation is CASSPVGSPYQETQYF.

The rearrangement joins TRBV5-5 to TRBJ2-7, with TRBD1 matching over 7 bases. Germline CDR1 reads SGHKS; CDR2 reads YYEKEE (reference sequence). This CDR3 has 15 residues. Unmatched junction bases numbered 6, after V lost 0 bases and J lost 3 bases. The CDR3 DNA is TGTGCCAGCAGCTTGGAACAGGGGTTAATCTACGAGCAGTACTTC. This sequence encodes CASSLEQGLIYEQYF.

A note on this clone: The same CDR3 also results from other DNA sequences found in this sample. This sequence joins TRBV6-1 and TRBJ2-7; D unresolved. Germline CDR1 is MNHNS and CDR2 is SASEGT. Trimming stripped 5 bases from V and 2 bases from J, with 4 bases between. CDR3 length: 11 amino acids. CDR3 in DNA: TGTGCCAGCAGTTCGACCTACGAGCAGTACTTC. Translated, it gives CASSSTYEQYF.

The rearrangement joins TRBV4-1 to TRBJ2-5; D tentatively fits TRBD1 or TRBD2 (6 bases each). Germline CDR1 MGHRA, CDR2 YSYEKL. Deletions cut 4 bases from V and 4 bases from J, with 16 bases between. CDR3 length: 15 residues. CDR3: CASSPVPGAGETQYF. The CDR3 DNA reads as TGCGCCAGCAGCCCTGTCCCGGGGGCGGGAGAGACCCAGTACTTC.

The V gene is TRBV10-3, the J gene TRBJ1-5; D is unclear. Looked up from germline, CDR1 is ENHRY and CDR2 is SYGVKD. V was clipped by 3 bases and J by 0 bases, with 24 bases between them. The CDR3 contains 20 residues. The chain's CDR3 is CAISERSPNSYYYSNQPQHF. In nucleotides, the CDR3 is TGTGCCATCAGTGAAAGGTCTCCGAATTCGTACTACTATAGCAATCAGCCCCAGCATTTT.

The rearrangement links TRBV9 to TRBJ2-3; D may be TRBD2 (6 bases). This CDR3 region has 14 residues. The V gene's germline CDR1 is SGDLS and CDR2 YYNGEE. V lost 0 bases, J lost 4 bases, and 9 bases lay in between. DNA of the CDR3: TGTGCCAGCAGCGTAGGTGGGGGGTCAGATACGCAGTATTTT. This gives the protein CASSVGGGSDTQYF.

The chain recombines TRBV9 with TRBJ2-3, with 8 bases matching TRBD2. Germline lookup yields CDR1 SGDLS and CDR2 YYNGEE. The CDR3 loop spans 15 amino acids. The V and J ends lost 5 bases and 3 bases, in that order; junction bases with no gene match: 8. CDR3 loop: CASSGAGARTDTQYF. Here the CDR3 DNA reads TGTGCCAGCAGTGGAGCGGGGGCCCGAACAGATACGCAGTATTTT.

The V gene is TRBV11-2, the J gene TRBJ1-1; 7 bases match TRBD1. V gave up 5 bases and J gave up 4 bases; unmatched junction bases: 13. Germline values: CDR1 SGHAT, CDR2 FQNNGV. This CDR3 comprises 16 residues. CDR3 bases: TGTGCCAGCAGCCCCCGAAACAGGGGAATGGGCACTGAAGCTTTCTTT. This codes for CASSPRNRGMGTEAFF. The full variable domain, rest sourced from reference TRBV11-2 and TRBJ1-1, is EAGVAQSPRYKIIEKRQSVAFWCNPISGHATLYWYQQILGQGPKLLIQFQNNGVVDDSQLPKDRFSAERLKGVDSTLKIQPAKLEDSAVYLCASSPRNRGMGTEAFFGQGTRLTVV.

The chain recombines TRBV5-6 with TRBJ1-6; D possibly corresponds to TRBD1 (5 bases). The CDR3 is made up of 15 amino acids. Per the germline V gene, CDR1 is SGHDT and CDR2 is YYEEEE. Trimming left V 4 bases short and J 12 bases short, with 20 bases between. DNA of the CDR3: TGTGCCAGCAGCGATAATACGGGGCTGCGAAAACCCCTCCACTTT. It is translated as CASSDNTGLRKPLHF.

V is TRBV7-3 and J is TRBJ2-3; 10 bases are a match to TRBD1. CDR3 length: 16 residues. Losses at the gene ends were 5 bases for V and 1 base for J; bases not matched to a gene: 6. The germline CDR1 and CDR2 sequences are SGHTA and FQGTGA. Written as DNA, the CDR3 is TGTGCCAGCAGCCCTACCGGGACAGGGGGCACAGATACGCAGTATTTT. Translation gives CASSPTGTGGTDTQYF.

The chain carries TRBV6-1 and TRBJ2-1; 7 nucleotides line up with TRBD1. CDR1 is MNHNS, CDR2 SASEGT, per germline. The V segment lost 3 bases and the J segment 3 bases; nucleotides outside the gene matches: 8. The CDR3 loop spans 16 amino acids. The CDR3 loop reads CASSDWTGSNYNEQFF. CDR3 DNA sequence: TGTGCCAGCAGTGATTGGACAGGTTCAAACTACAATGAGCAGTTCTTC.

This sequence joins TRBV25-1 and TRBJ2-5; no clear D gene. The CDR3 is 12 amino acids. V lost 7 bases, J lost 1 base, and 7 bases lay in between. Germline CDR1 is MGHDK and CDR2 is SYGVNS. The CDR3 DNA reads TGTGCCAGCACCGGCCCCCAAGAGACCCAGTACTTC. Its protein is CASTGPQETQYF.

This sequence joins TRBV6-1 and TRBJ2-3; 9 bases fit TRBD2. This CDR3 is built from 16 residues. Germline V CDR1 and CDR2: MNHNS, SASEGT. J lost 2 bases, V lost 2 bases, and 5 bases had no gene match. The CDR3: CASSELTSGYTDTQYF. CDR3 nucleotides: TGTGCCAGCAGTGAATTGACTAGCGGATACACAGATACGCAGTATTTT.

J is TRBJ2-7 and V is TRBV5-6; TRBD1 is a possible D gene (6 bases). The V and J ends lost 6 bases and 4 bases respectively, with 17 bases between them. Germline CDR1 is SGHDT and CDR2 is YYEEEE. CDR3 size: 14 residues. CDR3 loop: CASTSGVVAYEQYF. For the CDR3, the DNA is TGTGCCAGCACTTCAGGGGTCGTAGCATACGAGCAGTACTTC.

The chain couples TRBV21-1 to TRBJ2-3; no DNA check was done on the table's D call, TRBD1. TRBV21-1 is a listed pseudogene. The CDR3 spans 18 residues. The CDR3 region has the DNA TGTGCCAGCAGCAAATGTGTGTTGGGCATACCCCGCACAGATACGCAGTATTTT. Translating gives CASSKCVLGIPRTDTQYF.

The chain recombines TRBV6-5 with TRBJ2-5; the match to TRBD2 covers 7 bases. The V gene's germline CDR1 is MNHEY and CDR2 SVGAGI. The ends lost 0 bases at V and 4 bases at J; junction bases unmatched: 8. The CDR3 totals 16 residues. Here the CDR3 DNA reads TGTGCCAGCAGTTACTCCACGCGGGGGTCCCCAGAGACCCAGTACTTC. As protein: CASSYSTRGSPETQYF.

V is TRBV6-5 and J is TRBJ2-7, with 11 bases lining up with TRBD1. V gave up 6 bases and J gave up 3 bases; unmatched junction bases: 4. This CDR3 is built from 14 residues. The germline V gene has CDR1 MNHEY and CDR2 SVGAGI. CDR3 DNA sequence: TGTGCCAGCAGCTCGGGACAGGGGGTCTACGAGCAGTACTTC. It yields the protein CASSSGQGVYEQYF.

With respect to this clone: One end of the junction does not line up with germline, which may come from a read error. V gene TRBV2 combines with J gene TRBJ1-1; 7 bases are a match to TRBD1. This CDR3 is 13 amino acids long. From germline, CDR1 is SNHLY and CDR2 FYNNEI. This CDR3 is CAGRDSLDTEAFF. DNA of the CDR3: TGTGCCGGCAGGGACAGCCTCGACACTGAAGCTTTCTTT.

The chain's CDR3 is CASSLSPFAGSKNYEQYF. CDR3 nucleotide sequence: TGTGCCAGCAGTTTAAGTCCCTTCGCGGGATCCAAGAATTACGAGCAGTACTTC. The gene calls are TRBV27 and TRBJ2-7; perhaps TRBD2 as D (6 bases). Germline V gives CDR1 MNHEY, CDR2 SMNVEV (reference sequence). The CDR3 has 18 residues. With 2 bases removed from V and 4 bases from J, the gap between germline ends came to 24 bases.

The chain combines TRBV4-1 with TRBJ1-3; no clear D gene. The CDR3 spans 12 residues. V dropped 0 bases and J dropped 14 bases, with 11 bases sitting between them. CDR1 is MGHRA, CDR2 YSYEKL, per germline. CDR3 loop: CASSQDLVALYF. The CDR3 DNA reads TGCGCCAGCAGCCAAGATCTCGTGGCCCTATATTTT.